This T cell receptor (beta chain) was observed in a study of T-cell reconstitution after alpha-beta-depleted transplantation in children. General study points: T-cell counts and diversity at one year post-transplant came mainly from newly produced T cells. Reported findings indicate that, about two months after transplant, alpha-beta T cells came from several hundred expanded clones, which were derived from non-depleted graft cells. Diversity of TCRbeta at day 60 was high in some patients, arising from surviving recipient T cells and thymic progenitors.

This CDR3 comprises 18 residues. Germline CDR1 reads SGHVS; CDR2 reads FNYEAQ. Germline trimming cut 5 bases from V and 0 bases from J; bases unmatched to any gene: 15. As it was prepared, the TCRbeta library received unique molecular identifiers. TCRdb reprocessed the PCR reads with MiXCR, giving one entry per CDR3 protein. The table has about 1,000,000 distinct CDR3 sequences, about 29% seen once. This clonotype was picked up a small number of times. What it recognizes is unknown. This specimen consisted of PBMCs, mostly from graft donor cells, obtained 360 days after TCRalphabeta/CD19-depleted stem cell transplant. V is TRBV7-6 and J is TRBJ1-1; 7 bases align to TRBD1. This receptor was taken from a boy in the first two years of life who had a stem cell transplant for SCID, so the T cells may come from the graft donor. For the CDR3, the DNA is TGTGCCAGCAGCGGGACAAGGACAGGCACGCTTTTGAACACTGAAGCTTTCTTT. This translates into CASSGTRTGTLLNTEAFF.